This T cell receptor beta chain was captured in a study of T cells in Graves' hyperthyroidism and ophthalmopathy. The V and J ends lost 5 bases and 6 bases respectively, with 14 bases between them. The CDR3 is made up of 13 amino acids. This clonotype was recorded at least ten times. Using RNA transcripts as the source, TCR beta CDR3 regions were amplified. The HTBI primer set was used in a first-round RT-PCR of the TCR CDR3. TCRdb independently ran MiXCR on the multiplex PCR reads; one entry per CDR3 protein. The sample comprises hundreds of thousands of distinct CDR3 sequences, 13% to 15% of which are singletons, and roughly 10% rests with the top ten.

The receptor was isolated from a woman under 30 with Graves' hyperthyroidism. The source material was blood. V usage is TRBV12-3 or TRBV12-4 and J usage is TRBJ2-7; weak D call: TRBD1 (5 bases). CDR3 nucleotides: TGTGCCAGCAGTCCCTCACCAACAGGCGAGCAGTACTTC. Encoded protein: CASSPSPTGEQYF.